This TCR beta chain was sequenced for a study of blood T cell repertoires in COVID-19. On the study more broadly: T cells, B-cell-depleted T cells, or PBMCs provided the cDNA or gDNA that served as material.

Original handling: Quantification of nucleated cells was approximated via reference gene primer amplification. The protocol was immunoSEQ multiplex PCR, while the TCRdb copy is restricted to in-frame clones and leaves out a portion. That table furnishes V, J and clone size, whereas the DNA furnished D and trimming. The table shows around 230,000 clones, with about nine tenths occurring only once. Participants' reported clinical history set cohort assignment. The source of this sequence is a man between 18 and 29 years old with acute COVID-19. The sequenced sample consisted of PBMCs or T cells enriched from blood (not recorded which).

In DNA form, the CDR3 reads TGTGCCAGCAGCTACGAAGGGCAGGGGCGCGTTGTTGAAAAACTGTTTTTT. This gives the protein CASSYEGQGRVVEKLFF. This chain links TRBV7-2 with TRBJ1-4; D is perhaps TRBD1 (6 bases). From germline, CDR1 is SGHTA and CDR2 FQGNSA. The CDR3 is 17 amino acids. The ends were cut back, 4 bases at V and 7 bases at J, with 22 bases in the middle.